This T cell receptor beta chain was identified in a study of OX40 agonist ivuxolimab in advanced cancers. The CDR3 loop spans 13 amino acids. V trimming: 6 bases; J trimming: 7 bases; junction bases outside the gene matches: 3. Germline V gene sequence: CDR1 SGHTA, CDR2 FQGTGA. As to this clone: Its antigen is not known.

TCRdb's copy holds only in-frame clones and misses some; the assay was immunoSEQ multiplex PCR. The sample consists of over 40,000 clones, 65% to 85% of them appearing once. Study-wide points: Relatively little clonal expansion, among the lowest observed, appeared in partial responders at 0.1-3.0 mg/kg. At 0.1 to 3.0 mg/kg and by week 6, clonal expansion occurred in CD4+ and CD8+ blood T cells.

The TCR comes from an adult with an advanced solid tumor such as melanoma, head and neck, liver or kidney cancer. The specimen was CD4+ or CD8+ T cells sorted from blood, collected in a trial of the OX40 agonist ivuxolimab. The chain is built from TRBV7-3 and TRBJ2-2, with 9 bases lining up with TRBD1. DNA of the CDR3: TGTGCCAGCAGTTGGGACAGGGACGGGGAGCTGTTTTTT. Translated, it gives CASSWDRDGELFF.